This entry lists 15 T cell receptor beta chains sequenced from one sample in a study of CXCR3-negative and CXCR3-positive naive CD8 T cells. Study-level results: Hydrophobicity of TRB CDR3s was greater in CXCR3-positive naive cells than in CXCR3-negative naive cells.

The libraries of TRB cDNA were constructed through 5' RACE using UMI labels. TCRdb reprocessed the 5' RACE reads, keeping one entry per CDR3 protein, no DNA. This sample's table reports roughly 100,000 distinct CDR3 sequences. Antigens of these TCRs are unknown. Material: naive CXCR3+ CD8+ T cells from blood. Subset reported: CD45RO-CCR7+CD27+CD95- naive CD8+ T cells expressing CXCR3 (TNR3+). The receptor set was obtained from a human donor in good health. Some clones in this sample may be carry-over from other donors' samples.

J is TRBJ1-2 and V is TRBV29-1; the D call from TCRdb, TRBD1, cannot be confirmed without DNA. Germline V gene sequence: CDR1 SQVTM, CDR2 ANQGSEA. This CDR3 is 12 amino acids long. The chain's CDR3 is CSVGGQAGGYTF.

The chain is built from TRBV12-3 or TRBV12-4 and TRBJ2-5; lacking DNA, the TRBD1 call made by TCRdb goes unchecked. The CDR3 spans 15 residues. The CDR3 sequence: CASSDGTDNLETQYF.

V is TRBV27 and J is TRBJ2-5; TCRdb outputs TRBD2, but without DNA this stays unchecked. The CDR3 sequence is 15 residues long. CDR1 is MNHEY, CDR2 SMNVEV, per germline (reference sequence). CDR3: CASGPGLAVQETQYF.

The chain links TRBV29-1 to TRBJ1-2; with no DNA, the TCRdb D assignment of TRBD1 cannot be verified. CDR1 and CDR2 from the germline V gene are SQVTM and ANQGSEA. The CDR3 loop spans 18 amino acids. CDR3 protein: CSVEWVRDRSSLDYGYTF.

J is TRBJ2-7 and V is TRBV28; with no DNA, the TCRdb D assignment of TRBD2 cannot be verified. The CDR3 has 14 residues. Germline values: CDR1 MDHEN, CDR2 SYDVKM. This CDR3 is CASSFSGRPYEQYF.

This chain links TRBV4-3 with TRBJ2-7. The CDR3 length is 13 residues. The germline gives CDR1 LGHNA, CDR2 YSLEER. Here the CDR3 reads CASSQEAPYEQYF.

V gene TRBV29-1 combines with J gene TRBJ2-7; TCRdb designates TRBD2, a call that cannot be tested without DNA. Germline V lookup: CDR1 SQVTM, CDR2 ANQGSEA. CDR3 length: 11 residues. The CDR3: CSVEGGNEQYF.

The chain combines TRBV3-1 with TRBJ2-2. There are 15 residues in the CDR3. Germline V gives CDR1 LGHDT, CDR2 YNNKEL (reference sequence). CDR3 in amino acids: CASSQDAFDTGELFF.

CDR3 region: CATSRGGNSDDTQYF. The gene calls are TRBV15 and TRBJ2-3; TCRdb reports TRBD2, a call that lacks DNA to check it against. Germline V gene sequence: CDR1 LNHNV, CDR2 YYDKDF (reference sequence). The CDR3 has 15 residues.

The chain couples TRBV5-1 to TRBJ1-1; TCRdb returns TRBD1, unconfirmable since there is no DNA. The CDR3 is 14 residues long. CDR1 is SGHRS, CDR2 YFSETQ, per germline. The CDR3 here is CASSPDRPNTEAFF.

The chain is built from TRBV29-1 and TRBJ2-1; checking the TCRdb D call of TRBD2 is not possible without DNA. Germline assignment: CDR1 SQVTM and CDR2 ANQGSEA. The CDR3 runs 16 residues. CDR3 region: CSVEEPTSGRDNEQFF.

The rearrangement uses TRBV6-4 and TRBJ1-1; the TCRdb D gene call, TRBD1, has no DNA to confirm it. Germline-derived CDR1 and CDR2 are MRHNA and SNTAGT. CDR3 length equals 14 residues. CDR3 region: CASRGQGQNTEAFF.

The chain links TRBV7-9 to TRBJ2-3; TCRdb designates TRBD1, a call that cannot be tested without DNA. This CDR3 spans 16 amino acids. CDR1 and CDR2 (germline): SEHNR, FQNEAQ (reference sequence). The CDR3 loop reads CASSTVGQGGEDTQYF.

CDR3 protein: CASSLRRTYEQYF. The genes are TRBV27 and TRBJ2-7. The CDR3 runs 13 residues. CDR1 is MNHEY and CDR2 is SMNVEV in the germline V gene (reference sequence).

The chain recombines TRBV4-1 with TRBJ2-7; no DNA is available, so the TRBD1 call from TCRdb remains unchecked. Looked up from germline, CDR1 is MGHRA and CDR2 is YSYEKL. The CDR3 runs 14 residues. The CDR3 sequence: CASSQDFSLSEQYF.